These 9 T cell receptor beta chains share one sample of origin, sequenced in a study of OX40 agonist ivuxolimab in advanced cancers. The repertoire was sequenced with immunoSEQ multiplex PCR; TCRdb's copy has only in-frame clones and lacks some. The repertoire holds under 70,000 clones, 92% seen once, with about 0.66% in the top ten. Source: CD4+ or CD8+ T cells sorted from blood, taken in a trial of the OX40 agonist ivuxolimab. These receptors were collected from an adult with an advanced solid tumor such as melanoma, head and neck, liver or kidney cancer.

The CDR3 here is CASSTRLAGDNEQFF. In DNA, the CDR3 is TGTGCCAGCAGCACTCGACTAGCGGGGGACAATGAGCAGTTCTTC. The rearrangement links TRBV21-1 to TRBJ2-1; TRBD2, the D gene given by the table, was not confirmed from the DNA. TRBV21-1 constitutes a pseudogene. CDR3 length: 15 amino acids.

This chain joins TRBV7-9 and TRBJ1-1, with a tentative D call TRBD1 (6 bases). CDR1 SEHNR and CDR2 FQNEAQ come from the germline V gene (reference sequence). The CDR3 sequence is 14 residues long. Trimming took off 4 bases at V and 4 bases at J, with 13 bases between the two ends. In DNA, the CDR3 is TGTGCCAGCAGCTACACCCAGGGGAGCACTGAAGCTTTCTTT. This gives the protein CASSYTQGSTEAFF.

The chain joins TRBV5-1 to TRBJ2-2; D may be TRBD1 (6 bases). The CDR3 is made up of 13 amino acids. Germline lookup yields CDR1 SGHRS and CDR2 YFSETQ. Trimming took 5 bases from V and 2 from J, leaving 7 bases between them. CDR3 nucleotides: TGCGCCAGCAGGGGACAAAACACCGGGGAGCTGTTTTTT. It yields the protein CASRGQNTGELFF.

The chain has TRBV18 and TRBJ2-7; TRBD2 matches 8 bases. The CDR3 length is 13 residues. V lost 8 bases, J lost 2 bases, and 5 bases stayed unmatched. Germline lookup yields CDR1 KGHSH and CDR2 LQKENI. CDR3 coding DNA: TGTGCCAGCCAGCCGGGGGGGACCTACGAGCAGTACTTC. It is translated as CASQPGGTYEQYF.

The rearrangement links TRBV7-9 to TRBJ2-1, with TRBD2 as a possible D gene (5 bases). Germline CDR1 SEHNR, CDR2 FQNEAQ (reference sequence). V gave up 4 bases and J gave up 4 bases, with 14 bases separating them. This CDR3 has 15 residues. The CDR3 bases are TGTGCCAGCAGCTCCATCGGACTGGATTACAATGAGCAGTTCTTC. Protein product: CASSSIGLDYNEQFF.

V is TRBV5-1 and J is TRBJ1-2, with 9 bases lining up with TRBD1. J gave up 7 bases and V 0 bases, and 7 bases lay outside the gene matches. This CDR3 has 15 residues. Per the germline V gene, CDR1 is SGHRS and CDR2 is YFSETQ. CDR3 DNA: TGCGCCAGCAGCTTGGATTCGGCACAGGGGGCTGGCTACACCTTC. As protein: CASSLDSAQGAGYTF.

The chain carries TRBV25-1 and TRBJ2-1, with 7 bases matching TRBD2. Germline assignment: CDR1 MGHDK and CDR2 SYGVNS. The CDR3 is 18 amino acids. Unmatched junction bases numbered 11, after V lost 3 bases and J lost 0 bases. The CDR3 DNA reads as TGTGCCAGCAGTGATGGTGGGAGCGGGAAGAGCTCCTACAATGAGCAGTTCTTC. Its protein product is CASSDGGSGKSSYNEQFF. Full variable domain (missing parts from reference TRBV25-1 and TRBJ2-1): EADIYQTPRYLVIGTGKKITLECSQTMGHDKMYWYQQDPGMELHLIHYSYGVNSTEKGDLSSESTVSRIRTEHFPLTLESARPSHTSQYLCASSDGGSGKSSYNEQFFGPGTRLTVL.

The chain has TRBV9 and TRBJ1-1; D not resolved. Trimming cost V 0 bases and J 8 bases, with 11 bases left between them. From germline, CDR1 is SGDLS and CDR2 YYNGEE. The CDR3 totals 13 residues. This CDR3 is CASSVASGTEAFF. CDR3 DNA: TGTGCCAGCAGCGTAGCGTCGGGAACGGAAGCTTTCTTT.

This chain connects TRBV10-3 to TRBJ1-1; the match to TRBD1 covers 8 bases. CDR3 size: 13 residues. The V gene's germline CDR1 is ENHRY and CDR2 SYGVKD. V shed 2 bases and J 4 bases; nucleotides not matched to a gene: 0. The CDR3 here is CAISETGGTEAFF. The DNA of the CDR3 is TGTGCCATCAGTGAGACAGGGGGCACTGAAGCTTTCTTT.